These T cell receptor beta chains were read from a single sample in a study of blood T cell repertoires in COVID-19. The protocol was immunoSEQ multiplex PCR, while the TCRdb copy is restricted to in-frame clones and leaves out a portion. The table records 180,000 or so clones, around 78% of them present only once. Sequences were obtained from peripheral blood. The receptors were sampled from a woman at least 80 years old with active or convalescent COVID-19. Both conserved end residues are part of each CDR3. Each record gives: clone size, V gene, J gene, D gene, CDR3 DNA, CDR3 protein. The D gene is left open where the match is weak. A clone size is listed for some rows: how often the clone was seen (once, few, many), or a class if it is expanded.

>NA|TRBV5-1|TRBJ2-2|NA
TGCGCCAGCCGGGGGACTTCAAACACCGGGGAGCTGTTTTTT
CASRGTSNTGELFF
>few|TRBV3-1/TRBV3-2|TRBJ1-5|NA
TGTGCCAGCAGCCCGGGAGTTGGCAATCAGCCCCAGCATTTT
CASSPGVGNQPQHF
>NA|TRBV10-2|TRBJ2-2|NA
TGCGCCAGCAGAAAAATAAAAGGGGTGATGAACACCGGGGAGCTGTTTTTT
CASRKIKGVMNTGELFF
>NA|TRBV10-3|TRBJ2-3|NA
TGTGCCGGCAAGGCGGGGGCCGCAGATACGCAGTATTTT
CAGKAGAADTQYF
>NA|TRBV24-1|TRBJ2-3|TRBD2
TGTGCCACCACCCCGGGAGGGGGGTCCACAGATACGCAGTATTTT
CATTPGGGSTDTQYF
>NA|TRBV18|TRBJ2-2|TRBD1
TGTGCCAGCTCACCGGGACAGGGGGACACCGGGGAGCTGTTTTTT
CASSPGQGDTGELFF
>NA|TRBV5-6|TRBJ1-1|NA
TGTGCCAGCAGCTTGGTTAACAGACAGGAAGCTTTCTTT
CASSLVNRQEAFF
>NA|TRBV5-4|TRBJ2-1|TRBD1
TGTGCCAGCAGCCAAGGACAGGGGGCGGGGAATGAGCAGTTCTTC
CASSQGQGAGNEQFF
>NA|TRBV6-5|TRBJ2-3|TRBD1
TGTGCCAGCAGGACGTCGGGACAGGGCACAGATACGCAGTATTTT
CASRTSGQGTDTQYF
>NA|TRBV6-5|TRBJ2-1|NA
TGTGCCAGCAGGAAGCAACAGTACAATGAGCAGTTCTTC
CASRKQQYNEQFF
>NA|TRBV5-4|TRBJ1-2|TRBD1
TGTGCCAGCAGCTTGGAACAGGGGTATCGGGGCTACACCTTC
CASSLEQGYRGYTF
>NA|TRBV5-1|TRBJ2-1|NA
TGCGCCAGCAGCGTAACACAGGGAAACAATGAGCAGTTCTTC
CASSVTQGNNEQFF
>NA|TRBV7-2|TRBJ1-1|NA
TGTGCCAGCAGCTTAGTTCCGTTTACTGAAGCTTTCTTT
CASSLVPFTEAFF
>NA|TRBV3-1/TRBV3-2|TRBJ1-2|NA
TGTGCCAGCAGCCAAGTGATGGCTGGCTACACCTTC
CASSQVMAGYTF
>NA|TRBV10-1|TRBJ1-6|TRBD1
TGCGCCAGCAGTCCGAGACAGGGGGGAATAAATTCACCCCTCCACTTT
CASSPRQGGINSPLHF
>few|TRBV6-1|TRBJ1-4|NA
TGTGCCAGCAGTGAACAGGGACCGGGGGCAACTAATGAAAAACTGTTTTTT
CASSEQGPGATNEKLFF
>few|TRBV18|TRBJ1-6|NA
TGTGCCAGCTCACCATTCGGGGGGAGCTCCACCGACATCCACTTT
CASSPFGGSSTDIHF
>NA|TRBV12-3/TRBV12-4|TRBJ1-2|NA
TGTGCCAGCAGTTTAAGGGGTGGCTATGGCTACACCTTC
CASSLRGGYGYTF
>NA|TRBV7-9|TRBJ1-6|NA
TGTGCCAGCAGCCCTAGATTCGGACCGGGGAATTCACCCCTCCACTTT
CASSPRFGPGNSPLHF
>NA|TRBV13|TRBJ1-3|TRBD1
TGTGCCAGCAGCTTATCCGGGACAGGGACAAACACCATATATTTT
CASSLSGTGTNTIYF
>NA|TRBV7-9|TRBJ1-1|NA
TGTGCCACACAAGGGGTCACTGAAGCTTTCTTT
CATQGVTEAFF
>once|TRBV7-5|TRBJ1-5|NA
TGTGCCAGAAGCCCCGGGGTGGTTATAGGCAATCAGCCCCAGCATTTT
CARSPGVVIGNQPQHF
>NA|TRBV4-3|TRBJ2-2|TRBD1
TGCGCCAGCAGCCGGGGACAGGGAAACACCGGGGAGCTGTTTTTT
CASSRGQGNTGELFF
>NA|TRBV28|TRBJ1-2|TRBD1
TGTGCCAGCAGTTCACCGTCGACAGGGGAAGGAAACTATGGCTACACCTTC
CASSSPSTGEGNYGYTF
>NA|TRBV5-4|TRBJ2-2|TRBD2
TGTGCCAGCAGCCCGACTAGCGGGGAGGGTGGGGAGCTGTTTTTT
CASSPTSGEGGELFF
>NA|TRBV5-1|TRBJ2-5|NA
TGCGCCAGCAGCTCTCCTGAGGGCATCGAGACCCAGTACTTC
CASSSPEGIETQYF
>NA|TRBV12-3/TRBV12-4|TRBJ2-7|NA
TGTGCCAGCAGAACAGGTAGCTCCTACGAGCAGTACTTC
CASRTGSSYEQYF
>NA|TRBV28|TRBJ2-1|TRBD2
TGTGCCAGCACCCCCGGGGGGGACTTGGATGAGCAGTTCTTC
CASTPGGDLDEQFF
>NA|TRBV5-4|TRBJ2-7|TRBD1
TGTGCCAGCAGCTTGGCAGGACAGGGGGCCAACGAGCAGTACTTC
CASSLAGQGANEQYF
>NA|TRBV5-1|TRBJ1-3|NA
TGCGCCAGCAGCTTGGTTGTCAGCGGCTCTGGAAACACCATATATTTT
CASSLVVSGSGNTIYF
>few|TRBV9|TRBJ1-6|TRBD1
TGTGCCAGCAGCACCCGGGACAGAAGTTCACCCCTCCACTTT
CASSTRDRSSPLHF
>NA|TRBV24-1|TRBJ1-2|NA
TGTGCCACCAGTGATCCTACCAACTATGGCTACACCTTC
CATSDPTNYGYTF
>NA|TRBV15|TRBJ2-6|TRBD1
TGTGCCACCAGCGTGGGACAGGGTTTAACTGGGGCCAACGTCCTGACTTTC
CATSVGQGLTGANVLTF
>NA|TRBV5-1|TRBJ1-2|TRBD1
TGCGCCAGCAGCTTGGCCGGGACAGGATTTGGCTACACCTTC
CASSLAGTGFGYTF
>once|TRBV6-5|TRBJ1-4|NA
TGTGCCAGCAGTTACACTGCAACTAATGAAAAACTGTTTTTT
CASSYTATNEKLFF
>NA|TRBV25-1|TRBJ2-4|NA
TGTGCCAGCAGTGGGACTCCAAACATTCAGTACTTC
CASSGTPNIQYF
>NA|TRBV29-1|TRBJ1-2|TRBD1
TGCAGCGTTGAGGACAGGGGGGACTCCGTTTTTCGGAACTATGGCTACACCTTC
CSVEDRGDSVFRNYGYTF
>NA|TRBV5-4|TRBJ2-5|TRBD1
TGTGCCAGCAGCTTGGGACAGGGATTAAGGGAGACCCAGTACTTC
CASSLGQGLRETQYF
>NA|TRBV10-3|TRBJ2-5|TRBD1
TGTGCCACCTCGACAGGGGGCGCCCAGACCCAGTACTTC
CATSTGGAQTQYF
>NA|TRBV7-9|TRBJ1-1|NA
TGTGCCAGCAGCTCATGGTCAGGACTTGAAGCTTTCTTT
CASSSWSGLEAFF
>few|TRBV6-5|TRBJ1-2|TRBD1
TGTGCCAGCAGAACTGGGACAGGGGGCAACTATGGCTACACCTTC
CASRTGTGGNYGYTF
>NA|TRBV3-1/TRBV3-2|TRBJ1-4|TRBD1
TGTGCCAGCAGCCAAGCTGGGACAGGGGATGAAAAACTGTTTTTT
CASSQAGTGDEKLFF
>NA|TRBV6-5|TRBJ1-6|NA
TGTGCCAGCAGCCGCACCCAGGCCTGGATTTCACCCCTCCACTTT
CASSRTQAWISPLHF
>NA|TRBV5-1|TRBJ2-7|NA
TGCGCCAGCAGCTTGGGTGACAGTCCATACGAGCAGTACTTC
CASSLGDSPYEQYF
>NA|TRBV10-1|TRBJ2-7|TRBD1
TGCGCCAGCAGTGGCACCCGAACAGGGGTCAACGAGCAGTACTTC
CASSGTRTGVNEQYF
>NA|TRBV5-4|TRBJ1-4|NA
TGTGCCAGCAGCTTGGGGGGAGTTGCAACTAATGAAAAACTGTTTTTT
CASSLGGVATNEKLFF
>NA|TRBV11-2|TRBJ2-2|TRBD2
TGTGCCAGCAGCCTACTAGCGGGGGGTAACACCGGGGAGCTGTTTTTT
CASSLLAGGNTGELFF
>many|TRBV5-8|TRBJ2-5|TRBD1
TGTGCCAGCAGCCCGACAGGGTCTGAGACCCAGTACTTC
CASSPTGSETQYF
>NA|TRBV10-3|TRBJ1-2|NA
TGTGCCATCAGTGAGCAGGGGATCTATGGCTACACCTTC
CAISEQGIYGYTF
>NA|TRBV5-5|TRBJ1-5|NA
TGTGCCAGCAGCTTGCTGGACGAGGGTAGCAATCAGCCCCAGCATTTT
CASSLLDEGSNQPQHF
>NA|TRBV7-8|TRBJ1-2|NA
TGTGCCAGCAGCCTGGGGCCGGCATATGGCTACACCTTC
CASSLGPAYGYTF
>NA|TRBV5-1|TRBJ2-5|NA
TGCGCCAGCAGCCGGGAGAGGGTTAGCGAGACCCAGTACTTC
CASSRERVSETQYF